One sample yielded the 13 T cell receptor beta chains listed below, sequenced in a study of human T cells and chemical hapten exposure. Via MiXCR, TCRdb re-called the RACE reads, giving one row per CDR3 protein. The profile shows under 300,000 distinct CDR3 sequences, approximately 8.4% of them singletons. The time point: pre-sensitization, week 0. The treatment: therapeutic diphenylcyclopropenone sensitization with weekly scalp DPC. Sequences were derived from whole blood, sampled in connection with sensitization to the hapten diphenylcyclopropenone (DPC). These receptors were collected from a woman aged 40-49 years with alopecia areata. Some clones in this sample may be carry-over from other donors' samples.

V is TRBV7-2 and J is TRBJ1-1, with a weak D call TRBD1 (6 bases). The CDR3 loop spans 15 amino acids. V shed 2 bases and J shed 1 base, with 11 bases lying between them. CDR1 SGHTA and CDR2 FQGNSA come from the germline V gene. CDR3 sequence reads: CASSLMGARNTEAFF. CDR3 DNA: TGTGCCAGCAGCTTAATGGGGGCGCGGAACACTGAAGCTTTCTTT. The entire variable domain, with the rest obtained from reference TRBV7-2 and TRBJ1-1, is as follows: GAGVSQSPSNKVTEKGKDVELRCDPISGHTALYWYRQSLGQGLEFLIYFQGNSAPDKSGLPSDRFSAERTGGSVSTLTIQRTQQEDSAVYLCASSLMGARNTEAFFGQGTRLTVV.

The chain combines TRBV6-5 with TRBJ2-7, with TRBD1 matching 7 bases. From germline, CDR1 is MNHEY and CDR2 SVGAGI. This CDR3 comprises 12 residues. The V and J ends lost 7 bases and 2 bases, in that order; junction bases with no gene match: 2. CDR3 in amino acids: CASKTGTYEQYF. In DNA form, the CDR3 reads TGTGCCAGCAAGACAGGGACCTACGAGCAGTACTTC.

The chain has TRBV12-3 or TRBV12-4 and TRBJ2-2; tentative D call: TRBD2 (5 bases). Trimming took 7 bases from V and 4 from J, leaving 10 bases between them. CDR3 length: 13 amino acids. The CDR3 nucleotides read TGTGCCAGCAACCCCGGACTCACCGGGGAGCTGTTTTTT. It is translated as CASNPGLTGELFF.

The gene calls are TRBV13 and TRBJ2-7; perhaps TRBD1 as D (5 bases). The V end was cut by 5 bases, the J end by 4 bases, with 9 bases between. Germline loops: CDR1 PRHDT, CDR2 FYEKMQ (reference sequence). The CDR3 sequence is 12 residues long. Written as DNA, the CDR3 is TGTGCCAGCAGCCGCGACAGATACGAGCAGTACTTC. Translation: CASSRDRYEQYF. Full variable domain (remainder filled in from reference TRBV13 and TRBJ2-7): AAGVIQSPRHLIKEKRETATLKCYPIPRHDTVYWYQQGPGQDPQFLISFYEKMQSDKGSIPDRFSAQQFSDYHSELNMSSLELGDSALYFCASSRDRYEQYFGPGTRLTVT.

This clonotype has more than one count but fewer than ten. The chain joins TRBV4-2 to TRBJ1-1; D unclear. CDR3 length: 12 amino acids. V lost 4 bases, J lost 3 bases, and 6 bases lay in between. The germline CDR1 and CDR2 sequences are LGHNA and YNFKEQ. The CDR3, as DNA: TGTGCCAGCAGCCCTACCGACACTGAAGCTTTCTTT. It translates to CASSPTDTEAFF.

In this sample, this clonotype turned up many times. V is TRBV6-6 and J is TRBJ1-1, with no clear D. The germline CDR1 and CDR2 sequences are MNHNY and SVGAGI (reference sequence). V was trimmed by 2 bases and J by 3 bases, leaving 10 bases between them. This CDR3 has 14 amino acids. CDR3 residues: CASSYAGSDTEAFF. The CDR3 nucleotides read TGTGCCAGCAGTTACGCCGGGTCTGACACTGAAGCTTTCTTT.

This clonotype was counted many times. The gene calls are TRBV7-2 and TRBJ2-3, with D perhaps matching TRBD2 (5 bases). The CDR3 runs 13 residues. The germline V gene has CDR1 SGHTA and CDR2 FQGNSA. The V gene lost 1 base and the J gene lost 8 bases, with 10 bases spanning the gap. DNA of the CDR3: TGTGCCAGCAGCTTAGGGACGCGGGCTACGCAGTATTTT. It translates to CASSLGTRATQYF. Complete variable domain (other parts from reference TRBV7-2 and TRBJ2-3): GAGVSQSPSNKVTEKGKDVELRCDPISGHTALYWYRQSLGQGLEFLIYFQGNSAPDKSGLPSDRFSAERTGGSVSTLTIQRTQQEDSAVYLCASSLGTRATQYFGPGTRLTVL.

The chain recombines TRBV7-2 with TRBJ2-1; 10 bases align to TRBD2. Germline loops: CDR1 SGHTA, CDR2 FQGNSA. The V gene end was trimmed by 6 bases and the J gene end by 4 bases; junction bases not matched to a gene: 9. The CDR3 length is 16 residues. The CDR3 is CASSSLAGAQYNEQFF. The CDR3 nucleotides are TGTGCCAGCAGTTCCCTAGCGGGAGCACAGTACAATGAGCAGTTCTTC.

This clonotype was detected many times. The chain links TRBV3-1 to TRBJ2-1, with 8 bases identical to TRBD1. This CDR3 is built from 13 residues. The V gene end was trimmed by 5 bases and the J gene end by 10 bases; junction bases not matched to a gene: 7. CDR1 LGHDT and CDR2 YNNKEL come from the germline V gene (reference sequence). In DNA form, the CDR3 reads TGTGCCAGCAGCTCAACCGGGACAGGAGAGCAGTTCTTC. Translation gives CASSSTGTGEQFF.

In its sample, this clonotype was seen a few times. The rearrangement uses TRBV5-1 and TRBJ2-5; a possible D gene is TRBD2 (7 bases). V lost 4 bases, J lost 3 bases, and 13 bases lay in between. The CDR3 totals 14 residues. In germline, CDR1 is SGHRS, CDR2 YFSETQ. The CDR3: CASSGSGTKETQYF. CDR3 sequence (DNA): TGCGCCAGCAGCGGGAGCGGGACAAAAGAGACCCAGTACTTC.

This chain connects TRBV7-2 to TRBJ2-1; 11 bases map to TRBD2. Per the germline V gene, CDR1 is SGHTA and CDR2 is FQGNSA. This CDR3 has 16 amino acids. V was pared by 1 base and J by 10 bases, with 9 bases of the junction left unmatched. CDR3: CASSLEGLAGGREQFF. The CDR3 DNA sequence: TGTGCCAGCAGCTTAGAGGGGCTAGCGGGAGGTAGGGAGCAGTTCTTC.

The chain has TRBV9 and TRBJ1-4; no reliable D call. CDR1 and CDR2 (germline): SGDLS, YYNGEE. Trimming took 0 bases from V and 3 from J, leaving 9 bases between them. CDR3 size: 15 residues. The CDR3 region is CASSVGKGPNEKLFF. CDR3 bases: TGTGCCAGCAGCGTAGGCAAAGGGCCTAATGAAAAACTGTTTTTT.

J is TRBJ2-7 and V is TRBV5-4; D perhaps matches TRBD2 (7 bases). The CDR3 is 14 residues long. Germline V lookup: CDR1 SGHNT, CDR2 YYREEE (reference sequence). Trimming took 4 bases from V and 5 from J, leaving 16 bases between them. The CDR3 nucleotides are TGTGCCAGCAGCCCGGGGGGCGGGAGCCACGAGCAGTACTTC. This translates into CASSPGGGSHEQYF.